The source of this TCR beta chain is a study of CD4 T cells in relation to SARS-CoV-2 and coronaviruses. At the level of the study: After roughly 11 days of antigen culture, PBMC TCR beta CDR3s were sequenced. Shared crossreactive spike epitopes were mapped to their HLA restriction.

The CDR3 has 14 residues. Germline lookup yields CDR1 SNHLY and CDR2 FYNNEI. V dropped 5 bases and J dropped 3 bases, with 13 bases sitting between them. On this clone: The target antigen is unknown.

The unexposed donors gave CD4+ T cells in about 2011-2018, prior to COVID-19. After roughly ten days of culture, CD4+ T cells were isolated. Testing used SARS-CoV-2 S/N and four cold-coronavirus spikes on unexposed-donor CD4+ T cells, cells permitting. Using immunoSEQ multiplex PCR, the repertoire was profiled, and TCRdb retains in-frame clones only, with some absent. This sample yields 25,000 or so clones, of which around 82% are seen a single time; more than 11% belongs to the top ten. The chain has TRBV2 and TRBJ1-1; no clear D gene. This receptor was identified in a human donor in good health. The sample comprised CD4+ T cells from PBMCs, cultured in vitro. CDR3 nucleotide sequence: TGTGCCAGCAGTATAGGAAGGGAATACACTGAAGCTTTCTTT. Amino acids: CASSIGREYTEAFF.